The clone carrying this TCR beta chain was seen more than once but under ten times. The CDR3 extends over 15 amino acids. Germline CDR1 ENHRY, CDR2 SYGVKD. V shed 4 bases and J 5 bases; nucleotides not matched to a gene: 7. Combining a sample-barcoded 5' primer with a J-beta primer mix, a second PCR ran for roughly 7 to 11 cycles. TCRdb re-called the 5' RACE reads with MiXCR, one entry per CDR3 protein. There are about 1.1 million distinct CDR3 sequences in the sample; under 40% occur only once, and over 10% lies in the top ten. This specimen belongs to a study of blood T cells in healthy people across ages.

The TCR originated in a man younger than 30 in good health. The rearrangement uses TRBV10-3 and TRBJ2-5; TRBD2 matches 10 bases. Material: blood. The CDR3 loop reads CAISVGAGGQETQYF. The CDR3 DNA follows: TGTGCCATCAGTGTTGGAGCGGGGGGGCAGGAGACCCAGTACTTC.